Sequencing of this TCR beta chain was carried out in a study of siplizumab effects on memory and regulatory T cells. Study-wide results and limits: The study found that mappable alloreactive CD4+ clones averaged 68.8% Treg-derived with siplizumab and around 25% in controls. Apparently more diverse than memory cells, naive T cells also seemed major alloresponse contributors.

V lost 7 bases and J 0 bases, leaving 19 bases between the germline ends. The CDR3 totals 16 residues. In germline, CDR1 is SNHLY, CDR2 FYNNEI. This clone was observed a single time. Its antigen is undetermined. The assay was immunoSEQ multiplex PCR, and TCRdb's table has in-frame clones only and misses some. The sample lists 100,000 or so clones, more than 85% occurring once. V gene TRBV2 combines with J gene TRBJ2-7; D is possibly TRBD1 or TRBD2 (5 bases each). The sequenced material came from CD4+ T cells sorted from blood. The clonotype comes from a human donor in good health. Some clones in this sample may be carry-over from other donors' samples. This CDR3 reads CASMFSGTAPSYEQYF. CDR3 nucleotides: TGTGCCAGCATGTTCTCCGGGACGGCCCCCTCCTACGAGCAGTACTTC. Filled out from reference TRBV2 and TRBJ2-7, the complete variable domain reads EPEVTQTPSHQVTQMGQEVILRCVPISNHLYFYWYRQILGQKVEFLVSFYNNEISEKSEIFDDQFSVERPDGSNFTLKIRSTKLEDSAMYFCASMFSGTAPSYEQYFGPGTRLTVT.